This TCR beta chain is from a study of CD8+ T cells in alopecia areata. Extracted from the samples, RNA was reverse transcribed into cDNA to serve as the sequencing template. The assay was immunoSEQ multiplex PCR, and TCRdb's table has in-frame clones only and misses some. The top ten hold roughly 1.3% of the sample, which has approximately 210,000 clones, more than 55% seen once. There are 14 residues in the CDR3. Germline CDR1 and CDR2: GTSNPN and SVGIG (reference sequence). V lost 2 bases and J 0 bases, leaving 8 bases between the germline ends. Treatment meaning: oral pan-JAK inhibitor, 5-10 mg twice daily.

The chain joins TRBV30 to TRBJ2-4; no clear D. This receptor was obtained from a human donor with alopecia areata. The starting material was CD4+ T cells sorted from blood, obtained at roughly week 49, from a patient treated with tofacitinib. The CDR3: CAWSPGVAKNIQYF. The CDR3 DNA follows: TGTGCCTGGAGTCCAGGAGTAGCCAAAAACATTCAGTACTTC.